These T cell receptor beta chains were read from a single sample in a study of T cell changes during pregnancy in multiple sclerosis. Data came from immunoSEQ multiplex PCR; TCRdb stores just in-frame clones and leaves some out. The repertoire has roughly 42,000 clones, more than 85% of them found once; the top ten carry about 7%. This specimen consisted of CD8+ T cells from peripheral blood mononuclear cells, obtained in the third trimester of pregnancy. The receptors were sampled from a female donor with multiple sclerosis, enrolled in a pregnancy study. CDR3s leave out the opening cysteine and the closing phenylalanine or tryptophan. Fields, in order: CDR3 protein, V gene.

ATAEGQAYYEQY	TRBV11-1
ASSLDTSGRSYEQY	TRBV28
ASSPVDTNEKLF	TRBV28
ASSKGGGSVSYEQY	TRBV16
ASSPWTGLGTEAF	TRBV4-1
ASSYRQYNTGELF	TRBV6-5
ASSYSSGTAYEQY	TRBV6-6
ASSPSGGDNEQF	TRBV28
ASSIDWGDATDTQY	TRBV19
ASSLDIRGGRDTQY	TRBV11-2
ASSHRDSSYEQY	TRBV27
ASSYAAWGTTYEQY	TRBV6-5
ASSFSRDRLYNEQF	TRBV7-9
ASSLSGDEHEQF	TRBV27
ASSYGTPGDSPLH	TRBV6-5
ASKDSAFTNYGYT	TRBV28
ASSALTGTTLEQY	TRBV28
AISVLAIFYNEQF	TRBV10-3